Listed below are T cell receptor beta chains from one sample, sequenced in a study of cytomegalovirus exposure and HLA in healthy donors. Assay: immunoSEQ multiplex PCR; the TCRdb copy retains only in-frame clones and omits some. The sample lists 150,000 to 200,000 clones, about 90% occurring once. Sequencing was carried out using PBMCs. The source is a girl under two years old in good health and CMV-seronegative. Each CDR3 is given with its conserved first and last residue. A D gene is named only where the DNA matches it firmly. Where a row states a size, it is once, few, many or the class of an expanded clone; other rows omit it.

>NA|TRBD2|TRBV6-1|14|TRBJ2-1
CASRGLAGVNEQFF
TGTGCCAGCAGGGGGCTAGCGGGGGTCAATGAGCAGTTCTTC
>NA|TRBD1|TRBV7-2|16|TRBJ2-7
CASSYSPGTANYEQYF
TGTGCCAGCAGCTACTCCCCCGGGACAGCTAACTACGAGCAGTACTTC
>NA|NA|TRBV1|20|TRBJ2-7
CTSSQDQALVTSGNSYEQYF
TGCACCAGCAGCCAAGATCAGGCCCTTGTAACTAGCGGGAATTCCTACGAGCAGTACTTC
>once|TRBD2|TRBV30|14|TRBJ2-7
CAWSVGLAAYEQYF
TGTGCCTGGAGTGTAGGACTAGCGGCCTACGAGCAGTACTTC
>NA|NA|TRBV6-5|10|TRBJ2-1
CASGRREQFF
TGTGCCAGTGGTAGGAGGGAGCAGTTCTTC
>NA|NA|TRBV7-6|15|TRBJ1-6
CASSLARTANSPLHF
TGTGCCAGCAGCTTAGCCCGGACAGCAAATTCACCCCTCCACTTT
>NA|TRBD1|TRBV5-1|15|TRBJ2-7
CASSLVETGAYEQYF
TGCGCCAGCAGCTTGGTAGAGACAGGGGCCTACGAGCAGTACTTC
>NA|TRBD2|TRBV9|15|TRBJ2-3
CASSGLAGDRDTQYF
TGTGCCAGCAGCGGACTAGCGGGAGATAGAGATACGCAGTATTTT
>NA|TRBD2|TRBV9|16|TRBJ2-3
CASSALSGGPADTQYF
TGTGCCAGCAGCGCCTTGAGCGGGGGGCCGGCAGATACGCAGTATTTT
>NA|TRBD2|TRBV29-1|17|TRBJ2-1
CSTRMGASGGSYNEQFF
TGCAGCACACGGATGGGGGCTAGCGGGGGGTCCTACAATGAGCAGTTCTTC
>NA|TRBD2|TRBV7-8|16|TRBJ2-3
CASRLSGSGQADTQYF
TGTGCCAGCAGACTCAGCGGGAGCGGGCAGGCAGATACGCAGTATTTT
>NA|TRBD1|TRBV5-1|14|TRBJ2-5
CASSWGQDQETQYF
TGCGCCAGCAGCTGGGGACAGGATCAAGAGACCCAGTACTTC
>NA|TRBD1|TRBV2|12|TRBJ1-2
CASPGTAYGYTF
TGTGCCAGCCCCGGGACAGCTTATGGCTACACCTTC
>NA|NA|TRBV27|16|TRBJ1-2
CASSLLTGPRDGGYTF
TGTGCCAGCAGTTTGTTGACAGGCCCCCGGGATGGTGGCTACACCTTC
>NA|TRBD2|TRBV7-9|15|TRBJ2-7
CASSLISGGSYEQYF
TGTGCCAGCAGCTTAATTAGCGGGGGGAGCTACGAGCAGTACTTC
>NA|TRBD1|TRBV2|14|TRBJ1-1
CASKPQGGGTEAFF
TGTGCCAGCAAACCTCAGGGGGGCGGAACTGAAGCTTTCTTT
>once|TRBD2|TRBV5-1|18|TRBJ2-3
CASSLGLAGGRGTDTQYF
TGCGCCAGCAGCTTGGGACTAGCGGGGGGGCGAGGCACAGATACGCAGTATTTT
>once|NA|TRBV9|16|TRBJ1-2
CASSVFSQGGENGYTF
TGTGCCAGCAGCGTGTTTTCCCAGGGAGGGGAGAATGGCTACACCTTC
>NA|TRBD2|TRBV18|16|TRBJ2-3
CASSPRMGGGTDTQYF
TGTGCCAGCTCACCACGAATGGGCGGGGGAACAGATACGCAGTATTTT
>once|TRBD2|TRBV27|18|TRBJ2-3
CASSLVGVAGVRTDTQYF
TGTGCCAGCAGTCTAGTGGGGGTAGCGGGAGTCCGCACAGATACGCAGTATTTT
>NA|TRBD1|TRBV4-1|15|TRBJ2-7
CASSQRIQGPYEQYF
TGCGCCAGCAGCCAAAGAATACAGGGGCCCTACGAGCAGTACTTC
>NA|TRBD2|TRBV29-1|15|TRBJ2-2
CSVEDLAGGTGELFF
TGCAGCGTTGAAGACCTAGCGGGGGGGACCGGGGAGCTGTTTTTT
>NA|NA|TRBV6-6|13|TRBJ2-7
CASSASGSYEQYF
TGTGCCAGCTCCGCTAGTGGATCCTACGAGCAGTACTTC
>NA|NA|TRBV18|14|TRBJ1-1
CASSPQDRNTEAFF
TGTGCCAGCTCACCCCAGGACAGAAACACTGAAGCTTTCTTT
>once|TRBD1|TRBV10-3|16|TRBJ1-1
CAISESYRGQETEAFF
TGTGCCATCAGTGAGTCGTACAGGGGGCAGGAGACTGAAGCTTTCTTT
>NA|NA|TRBV19|14|TRBJ1-2
CASNHGGGNYGYTF
TGTGCCAGTAACCATGGGGGAGGGAACTATGGCTACACCTTC
>NA|NA|TRBV7-6|17|TRBJ2-7
CASSLGRGIGGGGEQYF
TGTGCCAGCAGCTTAGGCCGAGGGATAGGAGGGGGCGGCGAGCAGTACTTC
>NA|TRBD1|TRBV15|15|TRBJ1-4
CATSRGTGTDEKLFF
TGTGCCACCAGCAGGGGGACAGGGACGGATGAAAAACTGTTTTTT
>NA|NA|TRBV5-1|15|TRBJ2-6
CASSSWDTGANVLTF
TGCGCCAGCAGCTCGTGGGACACTGGGGCCAACGTCCTGACTTTC
>NA|TRBD1|TRBV27|15|TRBJ2-7
CASKSMGQGDYEQYF
TGTGCCAGCAAATCGATGGGACAGGGGGACTACGAGCAGTACTTC
>NA|NA|TRBV20-1|11|TRBJ1-2
CSVRGNYGYTF
TGCAGTGTGAGGGGGAACTATGGCTACACCTTC
>once|TRBD2|TRBV7-9|18|TRBJ2-6
CSSSPGGEGSSGANVLTF
TGTTCCAGCAGCCCGGGGGGGGAGGGGAGCTCTGGGGCCAACGTCCTGACTTTC
>few|TRBD1|TRBV5-6|15|TRBJ2-1
CASSFGDSLVGEQFF
TGTGCCAGCAGCTTTGGGGACAGTTTAGTTGGTGAGCAGTTCTTC
>NA|NA|TRBV4-1|12|TRBJ1-5
CASSQPYQPQHF
TGCGCCAGCAGCCAACCTTATCAGCCCCAGCATTTT
>NA|TRBD2|TRBV9|14|TRBJ2-2
CASSVSGRRGELFF
TGTGCCAGCAGCGTTTCCGGGAGGCGGGGGGAGCTGTTTTTT
>NA|TRBD1|TRBV4-3|16|TRBJ1-1
CASSQDPGQGDTEAFF
TGCGCCAGCAGCCAAGATCCGGGACAGGGGGACACTGAAGCTTTCTTT
>NA|NA|TRBV30|15|TRBJ1-1
CAWTQGTPMNTEAFF
TGTGCCTGGACACAGGGTACTCCGATGAACACTGAAGCTTTCTTT
>NA|TRBD1|TRBV4-1|15|TRBJ2-7
CASSQESAGGYEQYF
TGCGCCAGCAGCCAAGAATCGGCAGGGGGCTACGAGCAGTACTTC
>NA|NA|TRBV30|11|TRBJ2-1
CAWGRYNEQFF
TGTGCCTGGGGGAGGTACAATGAGCAGTTCTTC
>NA|TRBD2|TRBV7-3|18|TRBJ2-5
CASSSSPGTSGGRETQYF
TGTGCCAGCAGCTCCTCGCCCGGGACTAGCGGGGGGCGTGAGACCCAGTACTTC
>once|NA|TRBV4-1|18|TRBJ2-5
CASSQVLGWGGSQETQYF
TGCGCCAGCAGCCAAGTTCTGGGGTGGGGAGGATCACAAGAGACCCAGTACTTC
>NA|TRBD2|TRBV11-2|17|TRBJ2-2
CASSSLRLAGGPGELFF
TGTGCCAGCAGCTCTCTTAGACTAGCGGGGGGGCCCGGGGAGCTGTTTTTT
>NA|NA|TRBV7-2|12|TRBJ2-5
CASSLTRETQYF
TGTGCCAGCAGCTTAACGAGGGAGACCCAGTACTTC
>NA|TRBD1|TRBV30|13|TRBJ1-6
CACPRQGDSPLHF
TGTGCCTGCCCTCGACAGGGGGATTCACCCCTCCACTTT
>once|NA|TRBV29-1|14|TRBJ2-3
CSVEYPGRSDTQYF
TGCAGCGTTGAATACCCCGGGAGATCTGATACGCAGTATTTT
>once|NA|TRBV6-5|11|TRBJ1-2
CASSVLTGYTF
TGTGCCAGCAGTGTCCTAACCGGCTACACCTTC
>NA|TRBD2|TRBV5-6|16|TRBJ2-2
CASSFGGRVVTGELFF
TGTGCCAGCAGCTTTGGCGGGAGAGTGGTCACCGGGGAGCTGTTTTTT